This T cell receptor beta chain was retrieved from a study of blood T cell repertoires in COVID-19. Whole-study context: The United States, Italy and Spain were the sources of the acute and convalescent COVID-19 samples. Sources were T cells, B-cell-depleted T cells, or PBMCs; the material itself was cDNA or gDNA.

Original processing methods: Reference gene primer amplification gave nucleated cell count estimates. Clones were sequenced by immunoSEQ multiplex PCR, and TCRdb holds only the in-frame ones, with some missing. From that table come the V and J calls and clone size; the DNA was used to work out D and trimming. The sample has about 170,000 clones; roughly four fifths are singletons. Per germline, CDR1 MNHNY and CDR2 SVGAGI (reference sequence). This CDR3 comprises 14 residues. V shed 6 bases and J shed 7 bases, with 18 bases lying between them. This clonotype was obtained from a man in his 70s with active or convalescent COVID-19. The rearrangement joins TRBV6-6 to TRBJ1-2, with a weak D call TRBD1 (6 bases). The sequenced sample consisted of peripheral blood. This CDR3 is CASRGALGVAGYTF. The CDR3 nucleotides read TGTGCCAGCAGGGGGGCCTTGGGGGTTGCTGGCTACACCTTC.